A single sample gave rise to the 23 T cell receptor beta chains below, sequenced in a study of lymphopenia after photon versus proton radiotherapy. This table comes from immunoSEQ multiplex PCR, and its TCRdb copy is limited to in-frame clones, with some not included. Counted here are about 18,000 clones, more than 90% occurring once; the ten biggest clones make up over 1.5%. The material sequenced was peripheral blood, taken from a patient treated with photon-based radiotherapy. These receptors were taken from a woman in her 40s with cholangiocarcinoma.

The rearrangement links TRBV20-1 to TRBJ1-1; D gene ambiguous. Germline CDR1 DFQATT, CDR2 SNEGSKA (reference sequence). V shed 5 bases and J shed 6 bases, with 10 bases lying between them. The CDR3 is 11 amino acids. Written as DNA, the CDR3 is TGCAGTGCTGGGGAGGCCCCTGAAGCTTTCTTT. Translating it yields CSAGEAPEAFF.

The CDR3 DNA follows: TGTGCCATCAGTGACGGACCCTGGGAGACCCAGTACTTC. Its protein is CAISDGPWETQYF. This chain joins TRBV10-3 and TRBJ2-5, with D unresolved. The germline V and J ends were trimmed by 3 bases and 5 bases, with 10 bases remaining between them. The CDR3 is made up of 13 amino acids. Germline CDR1 and CDR2: ENHRY and SYGVKD.

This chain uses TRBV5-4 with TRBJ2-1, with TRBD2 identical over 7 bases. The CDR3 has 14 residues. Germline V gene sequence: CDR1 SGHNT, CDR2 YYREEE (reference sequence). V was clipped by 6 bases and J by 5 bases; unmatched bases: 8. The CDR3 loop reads CASTPRSGNNEQFF. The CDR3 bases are TGTGCCAGCACCCCCCGGAGCGGGAACAATGAGCAGTTCTTC.

CDR3 sequence: CASSRPDGILYGYTF. The DNA for the CDR3 is TGTGCCAGTAGTAGGCCGGACGGAATCTTATATGGCTACACCTTC. The V call is TRBV19, the J call TRBJ1-2; D gene uncertain. CDR3 length equals 15 residues. The germline CDR1 and CDR2 sequences are LNHDA and SQIVND (reference sequence). The V and J ends lost 4 bases and 5 bases respectively, with 17 bases between them.

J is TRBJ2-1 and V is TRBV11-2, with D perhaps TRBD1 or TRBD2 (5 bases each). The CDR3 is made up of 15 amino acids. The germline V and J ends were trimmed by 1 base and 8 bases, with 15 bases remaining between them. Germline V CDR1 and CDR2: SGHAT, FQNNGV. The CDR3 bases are TGTGCCAGCAGCTTAGGGGGGAACCTTCGAGATGAGCAGTTCTTC. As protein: CASSLGGNLRDEQFF.

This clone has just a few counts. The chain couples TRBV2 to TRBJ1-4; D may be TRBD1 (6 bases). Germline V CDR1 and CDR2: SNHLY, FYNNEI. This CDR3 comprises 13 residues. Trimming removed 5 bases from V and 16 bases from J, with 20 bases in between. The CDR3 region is CASSPPTDSRRFF. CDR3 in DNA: TGTGCCAGCAGTCCTCCAACGGACAGCCGTAGGTTTTTT.

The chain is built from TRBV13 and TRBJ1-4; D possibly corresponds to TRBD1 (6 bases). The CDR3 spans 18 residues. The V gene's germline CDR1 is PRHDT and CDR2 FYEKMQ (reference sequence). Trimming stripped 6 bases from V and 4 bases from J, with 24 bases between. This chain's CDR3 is CASSIAPGAPGFNEKLFF. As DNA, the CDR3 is TGTGCCAGCAGTATAGCCCCGGGGGCCCCCGGCTTTAATGAAAAACTGTTTTTT.

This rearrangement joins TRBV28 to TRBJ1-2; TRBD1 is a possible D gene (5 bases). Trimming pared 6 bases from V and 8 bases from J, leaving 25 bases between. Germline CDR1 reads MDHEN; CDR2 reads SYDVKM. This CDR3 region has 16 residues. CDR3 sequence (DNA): TGTGCCAGCAGCTCTGTCGGCAGGGCGGGGTCGGAAGGCTACACCTTC. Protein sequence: CASSSVGRAGSEGYTF.

In nucleotides, the CDR3 is TGTGCCAGCTCCGAAGACAGGTCCTCCTACGAGCAGTACTTC. Protein: CASSEDRSSYEQYF. The rearrangement links TRBV18 to TRBJ2-7; D perhaps matches TRBD1 (6 bases). V was trimmed by 6 bases and J by 0 bases, leaving 12 bases between them. The CDR3 is made up of 14 amino acids. CDR1 and CDR2 (germline): KGHSH, LQKENI.

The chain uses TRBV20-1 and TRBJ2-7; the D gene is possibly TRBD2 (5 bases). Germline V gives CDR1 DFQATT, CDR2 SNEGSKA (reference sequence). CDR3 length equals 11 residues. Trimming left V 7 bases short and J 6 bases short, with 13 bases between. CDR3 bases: TGCAGTGTTACGCTGGGGAGCGAGCAGTACTTC. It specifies CSVTLGSEQYF.

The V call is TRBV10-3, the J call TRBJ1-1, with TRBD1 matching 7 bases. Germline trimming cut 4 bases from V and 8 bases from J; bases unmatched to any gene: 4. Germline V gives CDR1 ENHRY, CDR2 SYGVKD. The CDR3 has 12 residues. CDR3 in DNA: TGTGCCATCAGTGTCAACAGGGGAGAAGCTTTCTTT. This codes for CAISVNRGEAFF.

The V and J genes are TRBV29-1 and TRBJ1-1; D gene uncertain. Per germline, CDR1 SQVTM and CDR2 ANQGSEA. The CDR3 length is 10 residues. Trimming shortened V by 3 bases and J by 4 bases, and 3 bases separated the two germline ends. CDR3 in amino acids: CSVDSTEAFF. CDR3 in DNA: TGCAGCGTTGATAGCACTGAAGCTTTCTTT. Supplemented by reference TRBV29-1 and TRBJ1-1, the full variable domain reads SAVISQKPSRDICQRGTSLTIQCQVDSQVTMMFWYRQQPGQSLTLIATANQGSEATYESGFVIDKFPISRPNLTFSTLTVSNMSPEDSSIYLCSVDSTEAFFGQGTRLTVV.

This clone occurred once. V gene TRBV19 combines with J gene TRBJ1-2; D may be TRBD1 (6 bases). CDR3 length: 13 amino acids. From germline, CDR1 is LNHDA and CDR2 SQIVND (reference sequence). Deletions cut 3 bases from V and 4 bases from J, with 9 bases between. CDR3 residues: CASSIGGGYGYTF. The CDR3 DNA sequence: TGTGCCAGTAGTATCGGAGGGGGCTATGGCTACACCTTC.

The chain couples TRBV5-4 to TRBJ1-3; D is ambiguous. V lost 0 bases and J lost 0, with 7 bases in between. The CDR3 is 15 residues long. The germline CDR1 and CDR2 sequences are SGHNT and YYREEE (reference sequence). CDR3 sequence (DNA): TGTGCCAGCAGCTTGGGGGCCCTCTCTGGAAACACCATATATTTT. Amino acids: CASSLGALSGNTIYF.

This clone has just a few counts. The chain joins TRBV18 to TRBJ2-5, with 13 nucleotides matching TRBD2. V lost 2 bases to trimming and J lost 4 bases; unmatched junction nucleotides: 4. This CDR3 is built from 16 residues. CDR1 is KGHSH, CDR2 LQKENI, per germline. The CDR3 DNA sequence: TGTGCCAGCTCACCAGAGGGACTAGCGGGGCGAGAGACCCAGTACTTC. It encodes CASSPEGLAGRETQYF.

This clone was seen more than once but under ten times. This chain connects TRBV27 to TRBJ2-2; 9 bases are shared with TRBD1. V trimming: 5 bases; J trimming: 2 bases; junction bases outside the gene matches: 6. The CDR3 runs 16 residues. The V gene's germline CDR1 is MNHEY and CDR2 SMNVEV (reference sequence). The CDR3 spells CASSTGGYKNTGELFF. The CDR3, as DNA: TGTGCCAGCAGTACAGGGGGCTACAAAAACACCGGGGAGCTGTTTTTT.

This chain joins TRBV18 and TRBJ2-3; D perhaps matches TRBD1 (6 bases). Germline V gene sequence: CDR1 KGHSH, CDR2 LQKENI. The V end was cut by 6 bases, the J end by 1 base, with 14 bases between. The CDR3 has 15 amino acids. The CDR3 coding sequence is TGTGCCAGCTCCCCCTCCTGGGGGCGCACAGATACGCAGTATTTT. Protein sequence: CASSPSWGRTDTQYF.

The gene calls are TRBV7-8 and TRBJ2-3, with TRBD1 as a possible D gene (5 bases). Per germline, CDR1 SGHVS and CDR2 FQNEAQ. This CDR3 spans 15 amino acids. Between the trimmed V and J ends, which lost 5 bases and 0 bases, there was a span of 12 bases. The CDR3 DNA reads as TGTGCCAGCAGCCAGGACAACCCTAGCACAGATACGCAGTATTTT. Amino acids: CASSQDNPSTDTQYF.

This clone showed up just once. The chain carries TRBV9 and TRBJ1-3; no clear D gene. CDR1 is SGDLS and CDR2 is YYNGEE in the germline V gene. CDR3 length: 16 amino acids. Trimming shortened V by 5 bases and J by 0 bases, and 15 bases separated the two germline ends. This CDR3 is CASSRSSAISGNTIYF. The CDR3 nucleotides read TGTGCCAGCAGTCGTAGCTCAGCGATCTCTGGAAACACCATATATTTT. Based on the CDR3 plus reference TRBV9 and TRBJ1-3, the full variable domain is DSGVTQTPKHLITATGQRVTLRCSPRSGDLSVYWYQQSLDQGLQFLIQYYNGEERAKGNILERFSAQQFPDLHSELNLSSLELGDSALYFCASSRSSAISGNTIYFGEGSWLTVV.

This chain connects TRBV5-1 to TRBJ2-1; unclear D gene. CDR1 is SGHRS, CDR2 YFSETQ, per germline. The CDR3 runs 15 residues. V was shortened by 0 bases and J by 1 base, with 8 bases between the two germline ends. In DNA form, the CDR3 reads TGCGCCAGCAGCTTGGAGACACATTCCTACAATGAGCAGTTCTTC. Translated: CASSLETHSYNEQFF.

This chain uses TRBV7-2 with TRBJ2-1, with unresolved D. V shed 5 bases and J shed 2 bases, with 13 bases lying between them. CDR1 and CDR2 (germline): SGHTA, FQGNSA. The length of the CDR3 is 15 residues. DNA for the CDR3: TGTGCCAGCAGCCCCGGATCCCGGGCCTACAATGAGCAGTTCTTC. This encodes CASSPGSRAYNEQFF.

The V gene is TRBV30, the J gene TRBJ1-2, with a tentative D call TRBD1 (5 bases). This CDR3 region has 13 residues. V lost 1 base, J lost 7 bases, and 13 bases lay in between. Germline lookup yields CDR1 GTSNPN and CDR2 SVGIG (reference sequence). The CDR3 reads CAWSDGGRAGYTF. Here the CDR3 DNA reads TGTGCCTGGAGTGATGGGGGAAGGGCTGGCTACACCTTC.

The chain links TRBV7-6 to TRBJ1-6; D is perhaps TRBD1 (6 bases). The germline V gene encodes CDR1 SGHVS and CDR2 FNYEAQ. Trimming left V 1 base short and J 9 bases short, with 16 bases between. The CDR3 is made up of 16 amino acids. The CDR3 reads CASSLGPGAGSSPLHF. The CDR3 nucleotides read TGTGCCAGCAGCTTAGGTCCGGGGGCGGGTAGTTCACCCCTCCACTTT.